The 28 T cell receptor beta chains in this list originate from one sample, sequenced in a study of T cell responses to AZD1222 COVID-19 vaccine. The assay was immunoSEQ multiplex PCR, and TCRdb's table has in-frame clones only and misses some. The data contain 85,000 to 130,000 clones, about 92% of them singletons. Here the sequenced sample was peripheral blood, taken 28 days after the second AZD1222 dose. These TCRs come from an adult who received the AZD1222 COVID-19 vaccine.

CDR3 amino acids: CASSDWGSSYEQYF. In DNA, the CDR3 is TGCGCCAGCAGTGACTGGGGGAGCTCCTACGAGCAGTACTTC. This chain connects TRBV10-2 to TRBJ2-7; D possibly uses TRBD1 or TRBD2 (5 bases each). Germline V CDR1 and CDR2: WSHSY, SAAADI. V lost 3 bases to trimming and J lost 0 bases, with 9 bases between them. This CDR3 has 14 residues.

J is TRBJ2-7 and V is TRBV6-5; the match to TRBD1 covers 10 bases. The V and J ends lost 2 bases and 6 bases, in that order; junction bases with no gene match: 4. The CDR3 sequence is 14 residues long. The germline V gene has CDR1 MNHEY and CDR2 SVGAGI. This CDR3 reads CASSYGTGAREQYF. CDR3 bases: TGTGCCAGCAGTTACGGGACAGGGGCACGCGAGCAGTACTTC.

This sequence joins TRBV6-2 or TRBV6-3 and TRBJ1-1; 8 positions match TRBD1. The CDR3 sequence is 15 residues long. Germline-derived CDR1 and CDR2 are MNHEY and SVGEGT. J lost 11 bases, V lost 5 bases, and 16 bases had no gene match. CDR3 sequence (DNA): TGTGCCAGCAGTGACGCCGGGACAGGAAAGACCCGGGCTTTCTTT. Translated, it gives CASSDAGTGKTRAFF.

The chain's CDR3 is CASSPALAGGTGELFF. The CDR3 nucleotides read TGTGCCAGCAGCCCCGCCCTAGCGGGGGGCACCGGGGAGCTGTTTTTT. The V call is TRBV7-3, the J call TRBJ2-2; 11 bases agree with TRBD2. Per germline, CDR1 SGHTA and CDR2 FQGTGA. J was trimmed by 4 bases and V by 5 bases; bases with no gene match: 6. The CDR3 totals 16 residues. The full variable domain, completed using reference TRBV7-3 and TRBJ2-2, is GAGVSQTPSNKVTEKGKYVELRCDPISGHTALYWYRQSLGQGPEFLIYFQGTGAADDSGLPNDRFFAVRPEGSVSTLKIQRTERGDSAVYLCASSPALAGGTGELFFGEGSRLTVL.

This sequence joins TRBV6-2 or TRBV6-3 and TRBJ1-2; D remains ambiguous. The CDR3 runs to 14 residues. In germline, CDR1 is MNHEY, CDR2 SVGEGT. Deletions cut 5 bases from V and 2 bases from J, with 12 bases between. The CDR3: CASSLVGSNYGYTF. In DNA, the CDR3 is TGTGCCAGCAGTCTAGTCGGGTCCAACTATGGCTACACCTTC.

Only a few counts were recorded for this clone. The V call is TRBV4-2, the J call TRBJ1-5, with D perhaps TRBD1 (6 bases). Between the trimmed V and J ends, which lost 4 bases and 1 base, there was a span of 11 bases. This CDR3 has 15 amino acids. CDR1 and CDR2 from the germline V gene are LGHNA and YNFKEQ. The CDR3 region has the DNA TGTGCCAGCAGCCCTGCGGACAGAAGCAATCAGCCCCAGCATTTT. This gives the protein CASSPADRSNQPQHF.

This chain joins TRBV7-2 and TRBJ2-3; D remains ambiguous. This CDR3 spans 14 amino acids. V shed 4 bases and J shed 1 base, with 9 bases lying between them. In germline, CDR1 is SGHTA, CDR2 FQGNSA. In DNA form, the CDR3 reads TGTGCCAGCAGCTCAGGCTCCCGCACAGATACGCAGTATTTT. Translated, it gives CASSSGSRTDTQYF. Filled out from reference TRBV7-2 and TRBJ2-3, the complete variable domain reads GAGVSQSPSNKVTEKGKDVELRCDPISGHTALYWYRQSLGQGLEFLIYFQGNSAPDKSGLPSDRFSAERTGGSVSTLTIQRTQQEDSAVYLCASSSGSRTDTQYFGPGTRLTVL.

The chain has TRBV30 and TRBJ2-2; D uncertain. The CDR3 runs to 11 residues. Trimming took 2 bases from V and 6 from J, leaving 4 bases between them. Germline CDR1 is GTSNPN and CDR2 is SVGIG (reference sequence). CDR3 region: CAWSLSGELFF. Written as DNA, the CDR3 is TGTGCCTGGAGTCTCTCCGGGGAGCTGTTTTTT. The whole variable domain, remainder taken from reference TRBV30 and TRBJ2-2, is SQTIHQWPATLVQPVGSPLSLECTVEGTSNPNLYWYRQAAGRGLQLLFYSVGIGQISSEVPQNLSASRPQDRQFILSSKKLLLSDSGFYLCAWSLSGELFFGEGSRLTVL.

The chain employs TRBV27 and TRBJ2-7, with 9 bases identical to TRBD1. Germline lookup yields CDR1 MNHEY and CDR2 SMNVEV (reference sequence). The CDR3 has 15 residues. Trimming took 7 bases from V and 4 from J; bases not matched to a gene: 11. CDR3 in DNA: TGTGCCAGCAAACAGGACAGGGGCCAGTTTTACGAGCAGTACTTC. Protein: CASKQDRGQFYEQYF.

This chain links TRBV27 with TRBJ2-3; no firm D call. V was pared by 4 bases and J by 0 bases, with 5 bases between. The CDR3 covers 13 residues. Germline values: CDR1 MNHEY, CDR2 SMNVEV (reference sequence). This chain's CDR3 is CASSSPSTDTQYF. For the CDR3, the DNA is TGTGCCAGCAGTTCCCCCAGCACAGATACGCAGTATTTT.

The chain joins TRBV11-3 to TRBJ2-5, with D uncertain. The V gene lost 3 bases and the J gene lost 3 bases, with 14 bases spanning the gap. Looked up from germline, CDR1 is SGHNT and CDR2 is YENEEA. This CDR3 is built from 15 residues. The CDR3 spells CASSFQSAGEETQYF. In DNA, the CDR3 is TGTGCCAGCAGCTTTCAATCGGCCGGAGAAGAGACCCAGTACTTC.

The rearrangement uses TRBV5-1 and TRBJ2-1; 7 positions agree with TRBD1. Germline assignment: CDR1 SGHRS and CDR2 YFSETQ. Trimming removed 3 bases from V and 7 bases from J; junction bases left unmatched: 10. The CDR3 has 15 amino acids. The CDR3 region has the DNA TGCGCCAGCAGCTCCGGGACAGACTTTCGGAATGAGCAGTTCTTC. Translating gives CASSSGTDFRNEQFF.

The chain employs TRBV19 and TRBJ2-1; 12 bases map to TRBD2. Germline CDR1 and CDR2: LNHDA and SQIVND (reference sequence). The CDR3 is 17 residues long. V was pared by 1 base and J by 8 bases, with 9 bases of the junction left unmatched. The CDR3 region has the DNA TGTGCCAGTAGTATAGCCTTCGCTAGCGGGGGGGCCTATGAGCAGTTCTTC. Its translation is CASSIAFASGGAYEQFF.

V and J are TRBV5-8 and TRBJ2-2, with TRBD2 identical over 13 bases. The CDR3 covers 17 residues. The trim removed 4 bases at V and 4 bases at J, leaving 7 bases unmatched. Germline assignment: CDR1 SGHTS and CDR2 YDEGEE. This chain's CDR3 is CASSQSGTSGATGELFF. CDR3 sequence (DNA): TGTGCCAGCAGCCAATCCGGGACTAGCGGGGCCACCGGGGAGCTGTTTTTT.

The chain couples TRBV3-1 (or the pseudogene TRBV3-2) to TRBJ1-2, with D uncertain. There are 14 residues in the CDR3. Germline CDR1 is LGHDT and CDR2 is YNNKEL (reference sequence). Trimming left V 3 bases short and J 4 bases short, with 12 bases between. The CDR3, as DNA: TGTGCCAGCAGCCAGGGCACTAACCGCTATGGCTACACCTTC. It translates to CASSQGTNRYGYTF.

This chain connects TRBV19 to TRBJ2-1; tentatively, D is TRBD2 (5 bases). Germline V gene sequence: CDR1 LNHDA, CDR2 SQIVND (reference sequence). V dropped 3 bases and J dropped 0 bases, with 9 bases sitting between them. The CDR3 has 15 amino acids. The CDR3 bases are TGTGCCAGTAGTATGGACTCGGGCTCCTACAATGAGCAGTTCTTC. Residues: CASSMDSGSYNEQFF.

CDR3: CASSLASTGGFSYEQYF. The CDR3 DNA is TGCGCCAGCAGCTTGGCCTCGACAGGGGGATTCTCCTACGAGCAGTACTTC. The rearrangement uses TRBV5-1 and TRBJ2-7; TRBD1 matches at 9 bases. J gave up 0 bases and V 0 bases, and 7 bases lay outside the gene matches. This CDR3 has 17 amino acids. Germline V lookup: CDR1 SGHRS, CDR2 YFSETQ. Using reference TRBV5-1 and TRBJ2-7 for the parts outside the CDR3, the full variable domain is KAGVTQTPRYLIKTRGQQVTLSCSPISGHRSVSWYQQTPGQGLQFLFEYFSETQRNKGNFPGRFSGRQFSNSRSEMNVSTLELGDSALYLCASSLASTGGFSYEQYFGPGTRLTVT.

The chain combines TRBV30 with TRBJ1-1; D is unclear. The CDR3 sequence is 14 residues long. V lost 1 base, J lost 7 bases, and 16 bases lay in between. Germline CDR1 is GTSNPN and CDR2 is SVGIG (reference sequence). This CDR3 is CAWSGLGAVNEAFF. The CDR3 coding sequence is TGTGCCTGGAGTGGTTTAGGAGCGGTTAATGAAGCTTTCTTT.

The chain couples TRBV27 to TRBJ1-5; TRBD1 aligns across 8 bases. CDR1 and CDR2 from the germline V gene are MNHEY and SMNVEV (reference sequence). Trimming at V came to 8 bases and at J to 5 bases, leaving 5 bases not matched to a gene. This CDR3 is 13 amino acids long. CDR3: CASGRQGYQPQHF. The CDR3 DNA reads TGTGCCAGCGGAAGACAGGGGTATCAGCCCCAGCATTTT.

This clone has only one observation. The gene calls are TRBV9 and TRBJ2-1; D is undetermined. From germline, CDR1 is SGDLS and CDR2 YYNGEE. The CDR3 is 13 residues long. V was trimmed by 0 bases and J by 0 bases, leaving 1 base between them. CDR3 residues: CASSVDSYNEQFF. The CDR3 DNA sequence: TGTGCCAGCAGCGTAGACTCCTACAATGAGCAGTTCTTC. The full variable domain, rest sourced from reference TRBV9 and TRBJ2-1, is DSGVTQTPKHLITATGQRVTLRCSPRSGDLSVYWYQQSLDQGLQFLIQYYNGEERAKGNILERFSAQQFPDLHSELNLSSLELGDSALYFCASSVDSYNEQFFGPGTRLTVL.

This clone was counted at least ten times. CDR3 protein: CASSPRTGSSTDTQYF. The CDR3, as DNA: TGTGCCAGTAGCCCGAGGACAGGGTCTAGCACAGATACGCAGTATTTT. The chain joins TRBV19 to TRBJ2-3, with 8 nucleotides matching TRBD1. Germline values: CDR1 LNHDA, CDR2 SQIVND (reference sequence). The CDR3 runs 16 residues. The trim removed 6 bases at V and 0 bases at J, leaving 8 bases unmatched.

The rearrangement links TRBV5-1 to TRBJ1-1; D remains unclear. This CDR3 comprises 14 residues. Germline V lookup: CDR1 SGHRS, CDR2 YFSETQ. With 7 bases removed from V and 1 base from J, the gap between germline ends came to 14 bases. CDR3 amino acids: CASRREGTNTEAFF. CDR3 sequence (DNA): TGCGCCAGCCGGCGGGAGGGAACGAACACTGAAGCTTTCTTT.

The genes are TRBV5-1 and TRBJ2-2; the D is unclear. This CDR3 is built from 16 residues. CDR1 and CDR2 from the germline V gene are SGHRS and YFSETQ. Trimming took off 0 bases at V and 5 bases at J, with 14 bases between the two ends. CDR3 DNA: TGCGCCAGCAGCTTGGAAGGCCTCGGACGGACCGGGGAGCTGTTTTTT. Translated, it gives CASSLEGLGRTGELFF.

This clone came up once. V gene TRBV5-8 combines with J gene TRBJ1-5; no definite D call. V was shortened by 4 bases and J by 4 bases, with 6 bases between the two germline ends. CDR3 size: 12 residues. Germline V gene lookup returns CDR1 SGHTS and CDR2 YDEGEE. In nucleotides, the CDR3 is TGTGCCAGCAGCCGCATAAATCAGCCCCAGCATTTT. This codes for CASSRINQPQHF.

The rearrangement joins TRBV14 to TRBJ1-6; D may be TRBD1 (6 bases). Trimming removed 4 bases from V and 6 bases from J, with 13 bases in between. Germline CDR1 reads SGHDN; CDR2 reads FVKESK. The CDR3 loop spans 15 amino acids. The CDR3 protein is CASSLARGFNSPLHF. The CDR3, as DNA: TGTGCCAGCAGCCTGGCCAGGGGATTTAATTCACCCCTCCACTTT.

The J gene is TRBJ2-7, the V gene TRBV11-1, with 7 nucleotides matching TRBD1. CDR3 length: 15 amino acids. Germline V gene sequence: CDR1 SGHAT, CDR2 FQDESV (reference sequence). Losses at the gene ends were 2 bases for V and 3 bases for J; bases not matched to a gene: 7. CDR3 sequence reads: CASSLRDSTFYEQYF. CDR3 DNA sequence: TGTGCCAGCAGCTTAAGGGACAGTACTTTCTACGAGCAGTACTTC.

This chain connects TRBV7-2 to TRBJ1-6; the match to TRBD1 covers 10 bases. The CDR3 has 14 amino acids. The V and J ends lost 8 bases and 9 bases, in that order; junction bases with no gene match: 7. Germline V CDR1 and CDR2: SGHTA, FQGNSA. CDR3 DNA: TGTGCCAGCGGGAGACAGGGGGCTGGTTCACCCCTCCACTTT. This codes for CASGRQGAGSPLHF.

CDR3 residues: CASGGQGGAARNTQYF. The CDR3 nucleotides are TGTGCCAGCGGAGGACAGGGGGGAGCTGCCCGGAATACGCAGTATTTT. This chain uses TRBV5-8 with TRBJ2-3; 10 bases match TRBD1. V lost 7 bases, J lost 7 bases, and 15 bases stayed unmatched. In germline, CDR1 is SGHTS, CDR2 YDEGEE. The CDR3 loop spans 16 amino acids.